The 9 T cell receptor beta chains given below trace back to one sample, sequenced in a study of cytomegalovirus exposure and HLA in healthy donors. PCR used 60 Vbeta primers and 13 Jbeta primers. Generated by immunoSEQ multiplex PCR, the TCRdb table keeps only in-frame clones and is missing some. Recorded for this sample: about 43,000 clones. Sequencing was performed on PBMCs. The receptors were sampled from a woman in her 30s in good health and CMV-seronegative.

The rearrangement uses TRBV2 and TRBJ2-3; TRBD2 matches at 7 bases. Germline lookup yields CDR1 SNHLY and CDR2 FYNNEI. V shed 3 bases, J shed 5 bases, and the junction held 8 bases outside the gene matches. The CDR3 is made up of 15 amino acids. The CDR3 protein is CASSERSGGVDTQYF. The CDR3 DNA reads TGTGCCAGCAGTGAGAGGTCGGGAGGAGTAGATACGCAGTATTTT.

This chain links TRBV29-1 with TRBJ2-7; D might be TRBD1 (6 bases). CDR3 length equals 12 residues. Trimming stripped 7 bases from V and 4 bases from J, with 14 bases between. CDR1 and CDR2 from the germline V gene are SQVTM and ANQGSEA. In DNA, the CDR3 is TGCAGCGCCAGGACAGATCGATACGAGCAGTACTTC. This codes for CSARTDRYEQYF.

The CDR3 DNA sequence: TGTGCCAGCAGCATCCGGGACACCCCTTCAACAGAAGCTTTCTTT. Translation: CASSIRDTPSTEAFF. This chain uses TRBV13 with TRBJ1-1, with D possibly matching TRBD1 (6 bases). V was cut by 5 bases and J by 8 bases, with 21 bases left in between. This CDR3 is 15 amino acids long. Looked up from germline, CDR1 is PRHDT and CDR2 is FYEKMQ (reference sequence). The variable domain in full, completed from reference TRBV13 and TRBJ1-1, reads AAGVIQSPRHLIKEKRETATLKCYPIPRHDTVYWYQQGPGQDPQFLISFYEKMQSDKGSIPDRFSAQQFSDYHSELNMSSLELGDSALYFCASSIRDTPSTEAFFGQGTRLTVV.

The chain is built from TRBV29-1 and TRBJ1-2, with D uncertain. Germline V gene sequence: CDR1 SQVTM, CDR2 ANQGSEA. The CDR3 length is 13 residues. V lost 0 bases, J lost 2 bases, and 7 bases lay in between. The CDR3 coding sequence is TGCAGCGTTGAAGAAACTTTAAACTATGGCTACACCTTC. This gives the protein CSVEETLNYGYTF.

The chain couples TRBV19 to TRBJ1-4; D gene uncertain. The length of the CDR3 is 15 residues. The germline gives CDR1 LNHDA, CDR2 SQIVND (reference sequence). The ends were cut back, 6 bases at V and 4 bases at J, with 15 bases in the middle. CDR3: CASSPTGSHNEKLFF. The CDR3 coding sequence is TGTGCCAGTAGCCCCACCGGGAGCCATAATGAAAAACTGTTTTTT.

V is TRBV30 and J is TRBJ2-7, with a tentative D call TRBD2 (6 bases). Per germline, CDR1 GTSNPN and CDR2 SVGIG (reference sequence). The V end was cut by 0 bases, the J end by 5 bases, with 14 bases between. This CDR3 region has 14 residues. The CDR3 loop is CAWSVGLIRHEQYF. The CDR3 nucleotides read TGTGCCTGGAGTGTGGGACTTATACGTCACGAGCAGTACTTC.

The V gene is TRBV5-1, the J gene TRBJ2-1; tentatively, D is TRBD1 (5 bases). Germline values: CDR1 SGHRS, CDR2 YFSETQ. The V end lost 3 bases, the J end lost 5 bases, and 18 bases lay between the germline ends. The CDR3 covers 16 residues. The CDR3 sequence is CASSSGTGALNNEQFF. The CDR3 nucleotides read TGCGCCAGCAGCTCCGGAACAGGAGCCCTAAACAATGAGCAGTTCTTC.

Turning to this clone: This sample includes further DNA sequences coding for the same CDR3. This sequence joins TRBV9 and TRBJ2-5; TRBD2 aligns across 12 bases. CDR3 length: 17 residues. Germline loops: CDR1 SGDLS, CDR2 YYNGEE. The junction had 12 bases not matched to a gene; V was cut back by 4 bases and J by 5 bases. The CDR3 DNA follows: TGTGCCAGCAGCTCATCTAGCGGGAGGGCCCGCGGGGAGACCCAGTACTTC. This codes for CASSSSSGRARGETQYF. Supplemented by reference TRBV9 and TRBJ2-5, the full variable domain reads DSGVTQTPKHLITATGQRVTLRCSPRSGDLSVYWYQQSLDQGLQFLIQYYNGEERAKGNILERFSAQQFPDLHSELNLSSLELGDSALYFCASSSSSGRARGETQYFGPGTRLLVL.

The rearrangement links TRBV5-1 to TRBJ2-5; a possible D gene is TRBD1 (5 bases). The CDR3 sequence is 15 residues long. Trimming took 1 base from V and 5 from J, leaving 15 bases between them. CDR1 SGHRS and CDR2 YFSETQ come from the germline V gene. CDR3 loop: CASSLLGRSGETQYF. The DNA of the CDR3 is TGCGCCAGCAGCTTGTTGGGGCGAAGTGGGGAGACCCAGTACTTC.